This TCR beta chain was sequenced in a study of shared clonotypes between healthy human individuals. Across the whole study: Those who served as donors were a couple of women and three men between the ages of 18 and 49. Overall study findings and caveats: Naive subsets typically showed greater estimated richness than memory subsets.

A remark on this clone: The antigen remains undetermined.

The assay was immunoSEQ multiplex PCR, and TCRdb's table has in-frame clones only and misses some. This sample has 1.4 million to 1.5 million clones, with roughly 96% found just once. All donors were Caucasian adults living in Nashville, Tennessee. This CDR3 has 13 amino acids. V gave up 3 bases and J gave up 13 bases, with 16 bases separating them. Germline CDR1 is KGHSH and CDR2 is LQKENI. This sequence joins TRBV18 and TRBJ2-1, with D unclear. This clonotype was obtained from a man aged 25 to 40 in good health. The sample consisted of naive CD4+ T cells sorted from blood. Described subset: CD45RA+ positively selected. The CDR3 is CASSPKVSDRQFF. CDR3 sequence (DNA): TGTGCCAGCTCACCGAAAGTCTCCGATCGACAGTTCTTC.